This TCR beta chain was retrieved from a study of blood T cell repertoires in COVID-19. In the study overall: PBMCs, B-cell-depleted T cells, or T cells provided the cDNA or gDNA that made up the material.

Method: immunoSEQ multiplex PCR; TCRdb's copy keeps in-frame clones and lacks some. Altogether more than 350,000 clones are present, about 90% being singletons, with the ten largest covering under 4%. This clone was recorded only once. The CDR3 has 14 amino acids. Germline V CDR1 and CDR2: LGHDT, YNNKEL (reference sequence). V was pared by 5 bases and J by 3 bases, with 14 bases between. The chain is built from TRBV3-1 (or the pseudogene TRBV3-2) and TRBJ2-7; D might be TRBD1 (6 bases). Input material: peripheral blood. The clonotype was recovered from a woman under 40 with COVID-19, enrolled during active disease. The CDR3, as DNA: TGTGCCAGCAGCGCATACAGGGATATCTACGAGCAGTACTTC. The encoded protein is CASSAYRDIYEQYF.